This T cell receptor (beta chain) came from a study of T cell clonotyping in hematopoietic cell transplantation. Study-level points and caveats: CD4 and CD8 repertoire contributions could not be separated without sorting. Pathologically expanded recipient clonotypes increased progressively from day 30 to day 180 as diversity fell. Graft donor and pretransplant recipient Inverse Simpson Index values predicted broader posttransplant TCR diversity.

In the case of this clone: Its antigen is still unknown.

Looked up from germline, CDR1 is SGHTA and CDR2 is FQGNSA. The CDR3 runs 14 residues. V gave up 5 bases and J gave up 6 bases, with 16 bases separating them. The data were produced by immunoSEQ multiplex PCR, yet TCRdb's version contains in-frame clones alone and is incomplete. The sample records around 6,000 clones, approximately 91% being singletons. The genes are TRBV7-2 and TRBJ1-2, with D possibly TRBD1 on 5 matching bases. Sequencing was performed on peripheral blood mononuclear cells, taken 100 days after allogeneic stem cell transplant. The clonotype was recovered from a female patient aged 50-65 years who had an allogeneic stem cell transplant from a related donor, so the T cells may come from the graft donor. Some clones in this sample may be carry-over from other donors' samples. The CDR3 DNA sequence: TGTGCCAGCAGCCCCCGGGACCTTTGGCATGGCTACACCTTC. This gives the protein CASSPRDLWHGYTF.